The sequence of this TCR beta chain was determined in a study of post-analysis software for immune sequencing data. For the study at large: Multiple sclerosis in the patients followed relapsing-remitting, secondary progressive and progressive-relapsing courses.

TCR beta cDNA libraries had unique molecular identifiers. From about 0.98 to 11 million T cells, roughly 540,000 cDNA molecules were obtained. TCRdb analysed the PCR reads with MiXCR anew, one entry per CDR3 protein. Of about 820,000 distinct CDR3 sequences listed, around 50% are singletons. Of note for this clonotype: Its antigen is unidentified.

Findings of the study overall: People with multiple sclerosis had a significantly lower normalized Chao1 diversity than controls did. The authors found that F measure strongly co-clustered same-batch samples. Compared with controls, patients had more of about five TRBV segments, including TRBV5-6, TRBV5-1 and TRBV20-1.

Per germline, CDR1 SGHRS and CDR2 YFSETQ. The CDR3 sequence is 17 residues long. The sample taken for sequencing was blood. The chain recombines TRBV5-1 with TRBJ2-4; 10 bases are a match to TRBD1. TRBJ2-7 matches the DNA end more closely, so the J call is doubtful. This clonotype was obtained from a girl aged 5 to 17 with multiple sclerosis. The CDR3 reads CASSFLPSGQGVYEQYF. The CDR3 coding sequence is TGCGCCAGCAGCTTCCTGCCGTCAGGACAGGGGGTCTACGAGCAGTACTTC.